These T cell receptor beta chains were read from a single sample in a study of tumor-infiltrating lymphocytes in primary liver carcinoma. TCRdb fed the multiplex PCR reads into MiXCR, producing one record per CDR3 protein. Of around 330,000 distinct CDR3 sequences in the sample, 65% were seen once. The sample consisted of peripheral blood. These receptors all come from a man aged 35 to 55 with primary liver carcinoma and hepatitis B virus infection. Both conserved end residues are part of each CDR3. D genes are given only for firm matches. The size field is filled for only some rows; it gives once, few, many or a size class.

clone_size j_call cdr3_length d_call v_call cdr3_nt cdr3_aa
once TRBJ2-3 17 TRBD2 TRBV11-2 TGTGCCAGCAGTTCCGGGGGGGGAGCCCCCTACGCAGGTACGCAGTATTTT CASSSGGGAPYAGTQYF
. TRBJ2-5 14 . TRBV29-1 TGCAGTGTTGAAGGGCTCGACAACCAAGAGACCCAGTACTTC CSVEGLDNQETQYF
. TRBJ2-2 14 . TRBV30 TGTGCCTGGAGTACAGGTGATTTCACCGGGGAGCTGTTTTTT CAWSTGDFTGELFF
many TRBJ2-2 16 . TRBV4-3 TGCGCCAGCAGCCAAACAGGGTTTGGGGACACCGGGGAGCTGTTTTTT CASSQTGFGDTGELFF
. TRBJ2-2 15 . TRBV7-9 TGTGCCAGCAGCTTACGTCGCATTAACACCGGGGAGCTGTTTTTT CASSLRRINTGELFF
many TRBJ1-5 14 . TRBV29-1 TGCAGCGTCCCTCTGGGACCAGGGGATCAGCCCCAGCATTTT CSVPLGPGDQPQHF
many TRBJ2-2 18 TRBD2 TRBV4-2 TGTGCCAGCAGCCAAAGGAGACTAGCGGGAGGGGCGGCCGGGGAGCTGTTTTTT CASSQRRLAGGAAGELFF
. TRBJ1-4 19 TRBD1 TRBV5-4 TGTGCCAGCAGCTCCCAATTGGGACAGGTGACCTCAACTAATGAAAAACTGTTTTTT CASSSQLGQVTSTNEKLFF
few TRBJ1-2 11 . TRBV25-1 TGTGCCAGCAGTGACGTCTATGGCTACACCTTC CASSDVYGYTF
. TRBJ2-1 17 TRBD2 TRBV7-9 TGTGCCAGCAGCTCCGGGACTAGCGGGAGACCCTACAATGAGCAGTTCTTC CASSSGTSGRPYNEQFF
. TRBJ2-2 18 TRBD1 TRBV6-5 TGTGCCAGCAGTCGTCGCCCCCCAACAGGGGCGGACACCGGGGAGCTGTTTTTT CASSRRPPTGADTGELFF
many TRBJ1-5 15 TRBD1 TRBV28 TGTGCCAGCAGAGCCGGGACAGGGCTTATTCAGCCCCAGCATTTT CASRAGTGLIQPQHF
. TRBJ2-3 13 . TRBV29-1 TGTAGCGTTGAGGGGCTCGCTGGAGATACGCAGTATTTT CSVEGLAGDTQYF
few TRBJ2-7 15 TRBD1 TRBV5-5 TGTGCCAGCAGCTTGGCGACAGGGACGGGTGGCGAGCAGTACTTC CASSLATGTGGEQYF
. TRBJ1-6 16 . TRBV4-1 TGCGCCAGCAGCCTTGAGGGAACAGGATATAATTCACCCCTCCACTTT CASSLEGTGYNSPLHF
many TRBJ1-2 13 TRBD1 TRBV14 TGTGCCAGCAGCGTGGACAGGACCTATGGCTACACCTTC CASSVDRTYGYTF
many TRBJ2-5 15 TRBD1 TRBV29-1 TGCAGCGTTTGCCCGAGACAGGGGGCAGGAGAGACCCAGTACTTC CSVCPRQGAGETQYF
. TRBJ1-2 12 TRBD1 TRBV10-3 TGTGCCAACTACAGGGGCGGGTATGGCTACATCTTC CANYRGGYGYIF
. TRBJ1-2 15 . TRBV28 TGTGCCAGCAGCACTCTATCTGAAAGTAACTATGGCTACACCTTC CASSTLSESNYGYTF
. TRBJ2-2 14 . TRBV11-2 TGTGCCAGCAGCTTTCGCTCAGGTACCGGGGAGCTGTCTTTT CASSFRSGTGELSF
. TRBJ1-3 13 TRBD1 TRBV7-9 TGTGCCACCGGGACAGGGTCTGGAAACATCATATATTTT CATGTGSGNIIYF
. TRBJ2-3 16 . TRBV11-2 TGTGCCAGCAGCCTAGGAACCTCTGCTAGCACAGATACGCAGTATTTT CASSLGTSASTDTQYF
. TRBJ1-1 15 TRBD1 TRBV28 TGTGCCAGCAGTGGGGCCGACAGGGGGAACACTGAAGCTTTCTTT CASSGADRGNTEAFF
few TRBJ2-5 16 . TRBV6-5 TGTGCCAGCAGTCCCGACCCGAGACAGGACCAAGAGACCCAGTACTTC CASSPDPRQDQETQYF
medium-sized TRBJ2-2 15 TRBD2 TRBV11-2 TGTGCCAGCAGCTTACTAGCGGGGAACACCGGGGAGCTGTTTTTT CASSLLAGNTGELFF
. TRBJ2-1 22 TRBD2 TRBV12-3/TRBV12-4 TGTGCCAGCACTCCCGGGGGGGGATCAAAGGCTAGCGGGAGGGAGTTCGACAATGAGCAGTTCTTC CASTPGGGSKASGREFDNEQFF
. TRBJ1-3 15 TRBD1 TRBV14 TGTGCCATCAGCCAGACAGGGGGATTTGGAAACACCATATATTTT CAISQTGGFGNTIYF
. TRBJ2-3 14 TRBD1 TRBV30 TGTGCCTGGTATGCTACAGGGGGCGAAGATACGCAGTATTTT CAWYATGGEDTQYF
. TRBJ2-7 14 . TRBV4-1 TGCGCCAGCAGCCATGCACGACGGCCCTACGAGCAGTACTTC CASSHARRPYEQYF
few TRBJ2-7 13 . TRBV5-1 TGCGCCAGCAGACCTGGGACTTTCCACGAGCAGTACTTC CASRPGTFHEQYF
. TRBJ2-7 17 TRBD1 TRBV4-2 TGTGCCAGCAGCCAAGAGAGGCTCGAGACAGGGGGCCGGGACCAGTACTTC CASSQERLETGGRDQYF
. TRBJ2-3 16 . TRBV4-3 TGCACCAGCAGCCAAGTGATAGGGGAGCTTACAGATACGCAGTATTTT CTSSQVIGELTDTQYF
. TRBJ2-3 15 TRBD1 TRBV5-1 TGCGCCAGCAGCCTCGGACAGGGACACACAGATACGCAGTATTTT CASSLGQGHTDTQYF
. TRBJ2-1 15 TRBD1 TRBV5-1 TGCGCCAGCAGCTTGTGGGGACAGGCCTACAATGAGCAGTTCTTC CASSLWGQAYNEQFF
. TRBJ1-5 15 . TRBV28 TGTCCCAGCACCCGAGGGGGGGCGGTGGTTCAGCCCCAGCATTTT CPSTRGGAVVQPQHF
many TRBJ2-3 17 TRBD2 TRBV6-1 TGTGCCAGCAGTGAACGGTTAGCGGGAGCTCGATCAGATACGCAGTATTTT CASSERLAGARSDTQYF
. TRBJ2-2 14 . TRBV11-2 TGTGCTAGCAGCCCATTGAGGAGTTCCGGGGAGCTGTTTTTT CASSPLRSSGELFF
. TRBJ1-2 14 TRBD1 TRBV5-4 TGTGCCAGCAGCCTACAGGGGGCGCACTATGGCTACACCTTC CASSLQGAHYGYTF
. TRBJ2-3 13 . TRBV11-3 TGTGTCAGCAGCTTTTTGCTCTCAGATACGCAGTATTTC CVSSFLLSDTQYF
. TRBJ2-2 15 . TRBV5-1 TGCGCCAGCAGCTTGGCCTTTGGGAACACCGGGGAGCTGTTTTTT CASSLAFGNTGELFF
. TRBJ2-3 12 . TRBV7-9 TGTGCCAGCAGCCAGGAGTCAGATACGCAGTATTTT CASSQESDTQYF
. TRBJ2-7 12 . TRBV12-3/TRBV12-4 TGTGCCAGTAGTCACGGAGGCCTCGAGCGGTACTTC CASSHGGLERYF
. TRBJ2-7 14 . TRBV12-3/TRBV12-4 TGTGCCAGCAGTTTTGGCCGACACATCTACGAGCAGTTTTTC CASSFGRHIYEQFF
. TRBJ2-7 14 . TRBV12-3/TRBV12-4 TGTGCCAGCAGTTTAGCGCGTGGGGGCTTCGAGCAGTACTTC CASSLARGGFEQYF
few TRBJ2-7 15 . TRBV11-2 TGTGCCAGTAGCTCGGGAACAAGGCCTACGGAAGAGCAGTACTTC CASSSGTRPTEEQYF
few TRBJ2-3 21 TRBD2 TRBV7-2 TGTGCCAGCAGCTTAGGGGTGTGGGACTCCCCGACTAGCGGAGCCTTCGATACGCAGTATTTT CASSLGVWDSPTSGAFDTQYF
many TRBJ2-7 15 TRBD2 TRBV11-2 TGTGCCAGCAGCTTGGCGGGAGGGATCTCCTACGAGCAGTACTTC CASSLAGGISYEQYF
. TRBJ2-3 15 TRBD1 TRBV30 TGTGCCTGGTCAACCCCGGGACAGGGGGCACGTACGCAGTATTTT CAWSTPGQGARTQYF
. TRBJ2-7 15 . TRBV12-3/TRBV12-4 TGTGCCAGCAGTTCCCGTATGCGAGCAGACTACGAGCAGTACTTC CASSSRMRADYEQYF
. TRBJ1-1 12 . TRBV11-2 TGTGCCAGCAGTCCCGGGCAATCTGAAGCTTTCTTT CASSPGQSEAFF
. TRBJ1-2 13 TRBD1 TRBV29-1 TGCAGCACCTTTCCACAGGGGGCGGGTGGCTACACCTTC CSTFPQGAGGYTF
. TRBJ2-1 13 TRBD2 TRBV29-1 TGCAGTGTTGTTAGCGGGAACGAACGTGGGCAGTTCTTC CSVVSGNERGQFF
once TRBJ2-5 13 TRBD1 TRBV5-4 TGTGCCAGCACTCCGGGACAGGGGTACTCCCCGGCCTTC CASTPGQGYSPAF
. TRBJ2-7 13 TRBD1 TRBV29-1 TGCAGCGGCCGAACAGGGGATCGGTACGAGCTGTACTTC CSGRTGDRYELYF
. TRBJ1-5 17 . TRBV4-2 TGTACCAGCAGCCAAGAGTCCGCTAGGAGTAGCAATCAGCCCCAGCATTTT CTSSQESARSSNQPQHF
. TRBJ2-1 16 TRBD2 TRBV28 TGTGCCAGCACCCTCGGGAGTAGCGGGGGCCTCAATGAGCAGTTCTTC CASTLGSSGGLNEQFF
. TRBJ2-1 16 . TRBV10-3 TGTGACATCAGTGAGTCGGGGTCTGGCGGATACAATGAGCAGTTCTTC CDISESGSGGYNEQFF
. TRBJ2-7 14 . TRBV12-3/TRBV12-4 TGTGCCAGCAGTCTCCAGGGGGGGGCTGACCAGCAGTACTTC CASSLQGGADQQYF
once TRBJ2-1 13 . TRBV5-5 TGTGCCAGCAGCTTGGACTGGAACTACGAGCAATTCTTC CASSLDWNYEQFF
. TRBJ1-5 14 . TRBV11-2 TGTGCCAGCAGATCAGGCAAAAGCAATCAGCCCCAGCAATTT CASRSGKSNQPQQF